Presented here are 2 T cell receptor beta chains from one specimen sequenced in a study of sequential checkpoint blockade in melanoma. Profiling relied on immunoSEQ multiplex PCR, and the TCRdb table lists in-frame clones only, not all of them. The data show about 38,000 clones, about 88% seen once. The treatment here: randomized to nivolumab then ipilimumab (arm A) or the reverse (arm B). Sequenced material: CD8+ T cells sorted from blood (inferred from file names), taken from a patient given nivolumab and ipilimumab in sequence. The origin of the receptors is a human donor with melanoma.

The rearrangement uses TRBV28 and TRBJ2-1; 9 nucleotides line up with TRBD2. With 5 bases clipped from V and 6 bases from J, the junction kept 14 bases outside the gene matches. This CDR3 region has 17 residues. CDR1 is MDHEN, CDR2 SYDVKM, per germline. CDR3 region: CASSPGGAGGPSNEQFF. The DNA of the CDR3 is TGTGCCAGCAGTCCCGGTGGGGCGGGAGGGCCATCCAATGAGCAGTTCTTC.

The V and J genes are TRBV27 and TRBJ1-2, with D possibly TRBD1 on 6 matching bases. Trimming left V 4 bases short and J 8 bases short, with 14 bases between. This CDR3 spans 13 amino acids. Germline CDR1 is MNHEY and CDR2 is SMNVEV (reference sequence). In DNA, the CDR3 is TGTGCCAGCAGTTCACTTCTGGGGGCGGGCTACACCTTC. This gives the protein CASSSLLGAGYTF.